The text below deals with one TCR beta chain. What it binds is not known. These data belong to a study of shared clonotypes between healthy human individuals. Clones were sequenced by immunoSEQ multiplex PCR, and TCRdb holds only the in-frame ones, with some missing. The sample has 300,000 to 350,000 clones; less than 85% are singletons. Study-level points and caveats: Although depth was large, rarefaction showed that sequencing of the sorted subsets was incomplete.

This TCR derives from a man aged 25 to 40 in good health. Sequenced: memory CD4+ T cells sorted from blood. Subset indicated: CD45RA-negative fraction.

Here the CDR3 reads CASRANPTGELFF. For the CDR3, the DNA is TGTGCCAGCAGGGCAAATCCCACCGGGGAGCTGTTTTTT. The genes are TRBV7-8 and TRBJ2-2, with D uncertain. Germline lookup yields CDR1 SGHVS and CDR2 FQNEAQ. This CDR3 is built from 13 residues. V dropped 6 bases and J dropped 4 bases, with 9 bases sitting between them.